A selection of T cell receptor beta chains follows, all from one sample in a study of blood T cell repertoires in COVID-19. The method was immunoSEQ multiplex PCR; TCRdb's version includes in-frame clones alone and lacks a portion of them. The table shows under 250,000 clones, with 81% occurring only once. Sequenced input: peripheral blood. These receptors originate from an elderly woman with acute or convalescent COVID-19. CDR3s include the opening cysteine and the closing phenylalanine or tryptophan. D genes are given only for firm matches. Clone size, where shown, is once, few, many, or a class for clones that have expanded.

CDR3 length | J gene | clone size | V gene | D gene | CDR3 protein | CDR3 DNA
16 | TRBJ2-5 | once | TRBV5-4 | TRBD2 | CASTKGTSGGQETQYF | TGTGCCAGCACCAAAGGGACTAGCGGGGGACAAGAGACCCAGTACTTC
15 | TRBJ2-3 | NA | TRBV18 | TRBD1 | CASSPGTGKTDTQYF | TGTGCCAGCTCACCCGGGACAGGGAAGACAGATACGCAGTATTTT
14 | TRBJ1-2 | NA | TRBV7-2 | NA | CASSSYGQFYGYTF | TGTGCCAGCAGCTCTTATGGGCAGTTCTATGGCTACACCTTC
15 | TRBJ2-3 | few | TRBV5-8 | NA | CASSLTGVGTDTQYF | TGTGCCAGCAGCTTGACCGGTGTCGGCACAGATACGCAGTATTTT
15 | TRBJ2-3 | NA | TRBV18 | NA | CASSPGRGTTDTQYF | TGTGCCAGCTCACCAGGCAGGGGAACCACAGATACGCAGTATTTT
15 | TRBJ1-5 | NA | TRBV19 | NA | CASSIAGPGNQPQHF | TGTGCCAGTAGTATAGCCGGTCCCGGCAATCAGCCCCAGCATTTT
14 | TRBJ2-7 | NA | TRBV7-2 | NA | CASSLFSGMYEQYF | TGTGCCAGCAGCTTATTTAGCGGCATGTACGAGCAGTACTTC
14 | TRBJ2-7 | once | TRBV28 | NA | CASSMRAVLYEQYF | TGTGCCAGCAGCATGCGCGCGGTTTTGTACGAGCAGTACTTC
18 | TRBJ1-3 | NA | TRBV3-1/TRBV3-2 | NA | CASSQAGAIQSSGNTIYF | TGTGCCAGCAGCCAAGCTGGGGCGATCCAGAGCTCTGGAAACACCATATATTTT
14 | TRBJ2-7 | NA | TRBV3-1/TRBV3-2 | NA | CASSQAQGGYEQYF | TGTGCCAGCAGCCAAGCCCAGGGGGGCTACGAGCAGTACTTC
14 | TRBJ2-1 | NA | TRBV11-2 | NA | CASSLVGGYNEQFF | TGTGCCAGCAGCTTGGTCGGGGGCTACAATGAGCAGTTCTTC
17 | TRBJ2-2 | NA | TRBV9 | TRBD2 | CASSVGTSVRFTGELFF | TGTGCCAGCAGCGTAGGGACTAGCGTAAGATTTACCGGGGAGCTGTTTTTT
14 | TRBJ1-2 | once | TRBV9 | NA | CASSAQETAFVGTF | TGTGCCAGCAGCGCACAGGAGACGGCTTTTGTGGGCACCTTC
14 | TRBJ2-1 | once | TRBV11-1 | TRBD1 | CASSPDRGGDEQFF | TGTGCCAGCAGCCCTGACAGGGGTGGCGATGAGCAGTTCTTC
16 | TRBJ1-3 | NA | TRBV5-1 | NA | CASSLTDRTSGNTIYF | TGCGCCAGCAGCTTGACAGACAGAACCTCTGGAAACACCATATATTTT
13 | TRBJ1-1 | few | TRBV27 | NA | CASSFNLNTEAFF | TGTGCCAGCAGTTTTAATCTAAACACTGAAGCTTTCTTT
15 | TRBJ1-1 | NA | TRBV18 | TRBD1 | CASSPDRGRNTEAFF | TGTGCCAGCTCACCAGACAGGGGGAGGAACACTGAAGCTTTCTTT
14 | TRBJ1-1 | NA | TRBV5-4 | NA | CASSLGRLNTEAFF | TGTGCCAGCAGCCTCGGGAGGTTGAACACTGAAGCTTTCTTT
14 | TRBJ2-7 | NA | TRBV30 | NA | CAWSSPSSAYEQYF | TGTGCCTGGAGCTCTCCTTCCAGCGCCTACGAGCAGTACTTC
15 | TRBJ2-1 | NA | TRBV7-7 | NA | CASSLSWRDGDEQFF | TGTGCCAGCAGCTTAAGCTGGAGGGATGGCGATGAGCAGTTCTTC
15 | TRBJ2-5 | NA | TRBV5-1 | TRBD1 | CASSVMTGDGKTQYF | TGCGCCAGCAGCGTCATGACAGGGGATGGTAAGACCCAGTACTTC
15 | TRBJ2-3 | NA | TRBV15 | NA | CATSREGQGGDTQYF | TGTGCCACCAGCAGAGAGGGCCAGGGTGGAGATACGCAGTATTTT
16 | TRBJ1-2 | NA | TRBV5-1 | TRBD1 | CASSNPTGVGNYGYTF | TGCGCCAGCAGTAATCCCACAGGGGTGGGTAACTATGGCTACACCTTC
16 | TRBJ1-1 | NA | TRBV6-5 | NA | CASSYSTGQLGTEAFF | TGTGCCAGCAGTTACTCGACCGGACAACTTGGCACTGAAGCTTTCTTT